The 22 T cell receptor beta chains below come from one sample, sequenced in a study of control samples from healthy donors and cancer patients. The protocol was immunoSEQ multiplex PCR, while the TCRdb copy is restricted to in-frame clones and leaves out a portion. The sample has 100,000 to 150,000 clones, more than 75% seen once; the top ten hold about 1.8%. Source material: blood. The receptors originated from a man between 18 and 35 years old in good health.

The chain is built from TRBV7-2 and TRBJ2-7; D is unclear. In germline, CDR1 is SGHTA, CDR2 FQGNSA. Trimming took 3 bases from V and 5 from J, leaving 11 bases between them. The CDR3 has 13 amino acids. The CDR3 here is CASSLGGGNEQYF. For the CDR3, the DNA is TGTGCCAGCAGCTTGGGCGGTGGAAACGAGCAGTACTTC.

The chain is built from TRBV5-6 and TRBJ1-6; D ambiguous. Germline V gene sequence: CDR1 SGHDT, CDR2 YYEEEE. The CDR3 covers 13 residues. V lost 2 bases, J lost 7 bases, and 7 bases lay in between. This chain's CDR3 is CASSFYGNSPLHF. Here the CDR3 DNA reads TGTGCCAGCAGCTTTTACGGGAATTCACCCCTCCACTTT.

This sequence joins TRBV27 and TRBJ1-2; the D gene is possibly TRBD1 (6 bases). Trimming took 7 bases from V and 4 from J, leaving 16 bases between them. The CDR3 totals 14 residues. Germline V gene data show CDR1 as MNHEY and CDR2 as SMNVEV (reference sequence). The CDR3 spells CASKTTGGGYGYTF. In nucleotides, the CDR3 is TGTGCCAGCAAAACCACGGGGGGCGGCTATGGCTACACCTTC.

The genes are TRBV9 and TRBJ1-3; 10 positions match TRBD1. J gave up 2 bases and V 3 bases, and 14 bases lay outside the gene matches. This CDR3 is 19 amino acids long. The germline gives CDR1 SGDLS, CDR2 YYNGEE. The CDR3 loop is CASSGSFPGQGRPGNTIYF. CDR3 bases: TGTGCCAGCAGCGGATCCTTCCCGGGACAGGGGAGACCTGGAAACACCATATATTTT.

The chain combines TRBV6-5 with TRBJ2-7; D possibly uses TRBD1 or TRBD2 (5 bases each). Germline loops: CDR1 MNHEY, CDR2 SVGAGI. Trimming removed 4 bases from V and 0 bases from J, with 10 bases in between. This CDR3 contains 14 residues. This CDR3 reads CASSSGARSYEQYF. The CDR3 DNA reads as TGTGCCAGCAGTTCCGGGGCCCGCTCCTACGAGCAGTACTTC.

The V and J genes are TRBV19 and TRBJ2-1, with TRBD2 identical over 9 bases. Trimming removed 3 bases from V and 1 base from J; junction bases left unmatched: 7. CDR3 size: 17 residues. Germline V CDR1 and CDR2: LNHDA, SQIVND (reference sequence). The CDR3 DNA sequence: TGTGCCAGTAGTATGTATCCTAGCGGGATATCCTACAATGAGCAGTTCTTC. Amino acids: CASSMYPSGISYNEQFF.

Here the CDR3 DNA reads TGCGCCAGCAGCTTCCGGACAGGGGACACAGATACGCAGTATTTT. This translates into CASSFRTGDTDTQYF. This chain uses TRBV5-1 with TRBJ2-3, with 9 bases matching TRBD1. Trimming cost V 2 bases and J 2 bases; bases outside gene matches: 3. This CDR3 region has 15 residues. Per germline, CDR1 SGHRS and CDR2 YFSETQ.

The CDR3 coding sequence is TGTGCCAGCAGCTTAGGACTAGCGGCCTACGAGCAGTACTTC. As protein: CASSLGLAAYEQYF. The chain uses TRBV7-2 and TRBJ2-7, with 9 bases identical to TRBD2. The CDR3 loop spans 14 amino acids. With V trimmed by 1 base and J by 2 bases, 0 bases remained unmatched. Germline-derived CDR1 and CDR2 are SGHTA and FQGNSA.

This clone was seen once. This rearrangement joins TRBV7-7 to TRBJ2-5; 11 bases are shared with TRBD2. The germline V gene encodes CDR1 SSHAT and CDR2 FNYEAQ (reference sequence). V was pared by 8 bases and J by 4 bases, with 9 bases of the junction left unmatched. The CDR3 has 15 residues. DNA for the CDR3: TGTGCCAGCGGCCCGCTAGCGGGAGGCGGAGAGACCCAGTACTTC. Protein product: CASGPLAGGGETQYF.

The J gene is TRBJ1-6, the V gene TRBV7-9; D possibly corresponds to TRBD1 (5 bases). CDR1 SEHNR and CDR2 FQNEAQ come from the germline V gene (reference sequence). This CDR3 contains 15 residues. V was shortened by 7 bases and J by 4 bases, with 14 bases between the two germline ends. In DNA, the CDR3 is TGTGCCAGCACGACTGGGACGGAGTATAATTCACCCCTCCACTTT. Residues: CASTTGTEYNSPLHF.

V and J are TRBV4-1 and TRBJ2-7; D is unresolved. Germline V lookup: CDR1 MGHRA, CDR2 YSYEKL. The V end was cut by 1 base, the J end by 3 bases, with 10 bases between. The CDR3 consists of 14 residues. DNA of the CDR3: TGCGCCAGCAGCCAAGTTATGAAGGGCTACGAGCAGTACTTC. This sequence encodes CASSQVMKGYEQYF.

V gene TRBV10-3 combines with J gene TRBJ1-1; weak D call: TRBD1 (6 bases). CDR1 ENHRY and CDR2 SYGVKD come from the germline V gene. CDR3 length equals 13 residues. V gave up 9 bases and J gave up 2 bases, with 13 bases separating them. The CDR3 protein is CAIGTQTNTEAFF. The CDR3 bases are TGTGCCATAGGGACACAGACTAACACTGAAGCTTTCTTT.

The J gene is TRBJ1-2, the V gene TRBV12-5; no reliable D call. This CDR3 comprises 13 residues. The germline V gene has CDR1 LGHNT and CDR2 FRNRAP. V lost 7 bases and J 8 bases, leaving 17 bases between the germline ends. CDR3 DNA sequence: TGTGCTAGTGCCCTAAACACCGACTGGGGCTACACCTTC. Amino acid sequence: CASALNTDWGYTF.

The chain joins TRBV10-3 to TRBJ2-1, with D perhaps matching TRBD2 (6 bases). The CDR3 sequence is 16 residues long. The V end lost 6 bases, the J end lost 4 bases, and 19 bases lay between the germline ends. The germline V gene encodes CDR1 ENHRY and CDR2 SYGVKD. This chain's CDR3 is CAISAWDSREYNEQFF. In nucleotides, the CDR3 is TGTGCCATCAGCGCCTGGGACTCTCGAGAATACAATGAGCAGTTCTTC.

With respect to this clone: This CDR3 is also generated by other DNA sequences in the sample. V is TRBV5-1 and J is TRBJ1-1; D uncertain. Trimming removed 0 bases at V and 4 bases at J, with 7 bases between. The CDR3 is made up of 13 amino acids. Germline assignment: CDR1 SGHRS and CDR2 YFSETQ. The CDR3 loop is CASSLDGGTEAFF. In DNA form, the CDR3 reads TGCGCCAGCAGCTTGGACGGCGGCACTGAAGCTTTCTTT.

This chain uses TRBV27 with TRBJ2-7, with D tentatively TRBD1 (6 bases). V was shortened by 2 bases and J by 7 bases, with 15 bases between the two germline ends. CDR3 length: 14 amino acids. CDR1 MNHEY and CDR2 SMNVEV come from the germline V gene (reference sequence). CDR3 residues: CASSLSPGVGEQYF. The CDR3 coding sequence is TGTGCCAGCAGTTTAAGTCCAGGGGTCGGGGAGCAGTACTTC.

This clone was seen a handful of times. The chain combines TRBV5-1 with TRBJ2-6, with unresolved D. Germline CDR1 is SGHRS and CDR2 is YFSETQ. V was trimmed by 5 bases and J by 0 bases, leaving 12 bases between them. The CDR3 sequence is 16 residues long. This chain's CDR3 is CASREVSSSGANVLTF. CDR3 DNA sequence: TGCGCCAGCAGAGAGGTTTCGAGCTCTGGGGCCAACGTCCTGACTTTC.

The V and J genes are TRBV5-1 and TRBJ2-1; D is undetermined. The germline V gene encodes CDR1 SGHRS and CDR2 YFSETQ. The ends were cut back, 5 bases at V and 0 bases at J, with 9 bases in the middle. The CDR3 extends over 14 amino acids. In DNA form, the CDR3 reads TGCGCCAGCAGTCACCAGAGCTCCTACAATGAGCAGTTCTTC. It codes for CASSHQSSYNEQFF. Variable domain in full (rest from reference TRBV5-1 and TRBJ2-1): KAGVTQTPRYLIKTRGQQVTLSCSPISGHRSVSWYQQTPGQGLQFLFEYFSETQRNKGNFPGRFSGRQFSNSRSEMNVSTLELGDSALYLCASSHQSSYNEQFFGPGTRLTVL.

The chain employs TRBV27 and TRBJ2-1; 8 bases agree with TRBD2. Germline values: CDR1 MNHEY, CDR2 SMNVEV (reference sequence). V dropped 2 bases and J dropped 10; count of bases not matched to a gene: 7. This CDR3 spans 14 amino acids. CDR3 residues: CASSLGASGQEQFF. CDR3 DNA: TGTGCCAGCAGTTTAGGGGCTAGCGGGCAAGAGCAGTTCTTC.

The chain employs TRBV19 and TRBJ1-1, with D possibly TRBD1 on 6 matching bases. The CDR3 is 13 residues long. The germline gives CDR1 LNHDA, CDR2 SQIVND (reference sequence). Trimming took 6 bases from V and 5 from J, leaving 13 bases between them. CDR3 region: CASRGGFGTEAFF. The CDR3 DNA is TGTGCCAGTAGGGGGGGCTTTGGGACTGAAGCTTTCTTT.

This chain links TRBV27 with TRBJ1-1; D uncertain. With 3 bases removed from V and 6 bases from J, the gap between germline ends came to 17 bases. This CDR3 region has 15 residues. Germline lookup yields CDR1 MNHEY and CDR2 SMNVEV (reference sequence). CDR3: CASSFRRAGLAEAFF. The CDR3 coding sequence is TGTGCCAGCAGTTTCCGAAGGGCGGGCCTTGCTGAAGCTTTCTTT.

CDR3 coding DNA: TGTGCCAGCCGTGCAGGGGCTGAGCAGTTCTTC. It translates to CASRAGAEQFF. The chain couples TRBV27 to TRBJ2-1; D is perhaps TRBD1 (6 bases). The germline V gene encodes CDR1 MNHEY and CDR2 SMNVEV (reference sequence). The CDR3 sequence is 11 residues long. Trimming took off 8 bases at V and 9 bases at J, with 11 bases between the two ends.